This T cell receptor beta chain emerged from a study of regulatory T cells in long-lasting Graves disease. Construction of the TCR beta libraries employed iRepertoire HTBI primers in conjunction with Arm-PCR of CDR3 regions. TCRdb independently ran MiXCR on the multiplex PCR reads; one entry per CDR3 protein. The sample has roughly 420,000 distinct CDR3 sequences, around 16% seen once. The CDR3 totals 16 residues. The germline V gene encodes CDR1 LGHNT and CDR2 FRNRAP. The ends were cut back, 0 bases at V and 8 bases at J, with 16 bases in the middle. In its sample, this clonotype was seen many times. The antigen remains unidentified. General study points: Analysis covered peripheral blood alone, not thyroid tissue.

The time point denotes: newly diagnosed GD, antithyroid drugs for less than 3 months. From PBMCs, RNA was extracted and then used to make the TCR library. The patients included were those that came from an endocrinology department in Xi'an, China. The collection involved drawing 7.5 to 9.5 milliliters of peripheral blood into EDTA tubes. This receptor was obtained from a female donor with Graves disease. This specimen was peripheral blood mononuclear cells (PBMCs), taken at new diagnosis, from a patient treated with antithyroid drugs. This sequence joins TRBV12-5 and TRBJ1-4; D ambiguous. The CDR3 here is CASGLVYVGRREKLFF. CDR3 coding DNA: TGTGCTAGTGGTTTGGTATATGTAGGGAGAAGAGAAAAACTGTTTTTT.